The clone carrying this T cell receptor (beta chain) appeared a few times. Its antigen remains unknown. The sample belongs to a study of T cells in Graves' hyperthyroidism and ophthalmopathy. Study overall: Before treatment of any kind, peripheral blood was taken at initial diagnosis.

Amplification of TCR beta CDR3 regions used RNA as the template. In the first-round RT-PCR of the TCR CDR3, the HTBI primer set was used. TCRdb re-called the multiplex PCR reads through MiXCR, storing one row per CDR3 protein. The sample has under 350,000 distinct CDR3 sequences, about a sixth seen once; the top ten hold roughly 53%. Study-wide points: A 13 V-J signature model discriminated ophthalmopathy versus stable hyperthyroidism.

This CDR3 has 17 residues. Trimming took 3 bases from V and 7 from J; bases not matched to a gene: 13. The material sequenced was blood. The chain employs TRBV12-3 or TRBV12-4 and TRBJ2-2, with TRBD2 matching over 8 bases. The clonotype was recovered from a woman between 55 and 75 years old with Graves' ophthalmopathy. The CDR3 loop reads CASSFNLGGRLFGELFF. The CDR3 DNA follows: TGTGCCAGCAGTTTTAACCTCGGCGGGAGGTTATTCGGGGAGCTGTTTTTT.